This entry is about one T cell receptor beta chain. Its antigen is undetermined. 60 Vbeta and 13 Jbeta primers were used in PCR. Data came from immunoSEQ multiplex PCR; TCRdb stores just in-frame clones and leaves some out. The sample contains 80,000 to 95,000 clones, 63% of which appear only once. This entry comes from a study of cytomegalovirus exposure and HLA in healthy donors. Study-wide background: Among the 300 to 400 donors who were genotyped, over 70% fell in the genetic ancestry cluster that is associated with self-reported Caucasian donors. Study-level points and caveats: Being indistinguishable, some V segments were excluded, TRBV6-2 and TRBV6-3 among them. The investigators catalogued 150 to 200 TCR beta chains as cytomegalovirus-associated.

The CDR3 runs 17 residues. Germline loops: CDR1 SGDLS, CDR2 YYNGEE. Trimming cost V 0 bases and J 8 bases, with 23 bases left between them. The study sampled nominally healthy donors, though unrecorded immune exposures were likely. J is TRBJ1-1 and V is TRBV9, with D perhaps matching TRBD1 (5 bases). The receptor comes from a woman aged 25 to 39 in good health and CMV-seronegative. The sample comprised PBMCs. The CDR3 loop is CASSVALFDTGPPEAFF. CDR3 nucleotides: TGTGCCAGCAGCGTAGCTCTTTTCGATACAGGCCCCCCGGAAGCTTTCTTT.